A single sample is the source of the 24 T cell receptor beta chains below, sequenced in a study of blood T cell repertoires in COVID-19 (TCRdb year 2020). Receptor libraries were prepared by the immunoSEQ multiplex PCR assay. TCRdb provides this immuneACCESS table in a form limited to in-frame rearrangements. Some clones are lacking; in checked studies, under half of them reflect an unresolved V gene, and why the rest are absent is not known. The sample has roughly 280,000 clones on record, about nine tenths of them singletons. Roughly 12% of the sample is in the top ten clones. Sequencing input: peripheral blood. These receptors were collected from a young woman with COVID-19, enrolled during active disease.

The chain combines TRBV29-1 with TRBJ2-1; 11 bases fit TRBD2. Germline CDR1 reads SQVTM; CDR2 reads ANQGSEA. Germline trimming cut 3 bases from V and 4 bases from J; bases unmatched to any gene: 8. The CDR3 is 16 amino acids. DNA for the CDR3: TGCAGCGTTGATCTAGCGGGAGGACTCAAGTACAATGAGCAGTTCTTC. Protein sequence: CSVDLAGGLKYNEQFF.

The V gene is TRBV30, the J gene TRBJ2-7; perhaps TRBD1 as D (5 bases). Trimming took 0 bases from V and 5 from J, leaving 11 bases between them. CDR3 length: 13 residues. Germline V gene lookup returns CDR1 GTSNPN and CDR2 SVGIG (reference sequence). CDR3 protein: CAWSVGQGHEQYF. CDR3 in DNA: TGTGCCTGGAGTGTTGGGCAGGGCCACGAGCAGTACTTC.

This clone was detected once. The chain uses TRBV6-2 or TRBV6-3 and TRBJ2-7, with 8 positions matching TRBD2. This CDR3 is 13 amino acids long. V was pared by 6 bases and J by 6 bases, with 7 bases of the junction left unmatched. CDR1 MNHEY and CDR2 SVGEGT come from the germline V gene. CDR3 loop: CASSRGRTGEQYF. DNA for the CDR3: TGTGCCAGCAGCCGCGGGAGGACGGGCGAGCAGTACTTC.

This clone was detected only once. The chain combines TRBV7-9 with TRBJ2-1; 9 nucleotides match TRBD1. J lost 6 bases, V lost 5 bases, and 17 bases had no gene match. Germline CDR1 and CDR2: SEHNR and FQNEAQ (reference sequence). CDR3 length: 18 residues. The CDR3: CASSVRGGTGMRGNEQFF. The CDR3 bases are TGTGCCAGCAGCGTTAGAGGGGGGACAGGGATGAGGGGCAATGAGCAGTTCTTC.

Only one count was recorded for this clone. The V and J genes are TRBV5-6 and TRBJ2-7; D might be TRBD2 (6 bases). Trimming pared 6 bases from V and 4 bases from J, leaving 17 bases between. The length of the CDR3 is 14 residues. Germline CDR1 is SGHDT and CDR2 is YYEEEE. The CDR3 DNA sequence: TGTGCCAGCACCCCAGCCGGGGAGGCGTACGAGCAGTACTTC. Its protein product is CASTPAGEAYEQYF. Drawing the rest from reference TRBV5-6 and TRBJ2-7, the complete variable domain is DAGVTQSPTHLIKTRGQQVTLRCSPKSGHDTVSWYQQALGQGPQFIFQYYEEEERQRGNFPDRFSGHQFPNYSSELNVNALLLGDSALYLCASTPAGEAYEQYFGPGTRLTVT.

Turning to this clone: The junction departs from the called germline gene at one end, perhaps through a read error. This rearrangement joins TRBV28 to TRBJ1-4; 7 bases align to TRBD1. CDR1 MDHEN and CDR2 SYDVKM come from the germline V gene. CDR3 length equals 11 residues. In DNA, the CDR3 is TGTGCCAGCAGTTTTCCCGGACAGGTCTCTTTT. This translates into CASSFPGQVSF.

In nucleotides, the CDR3 is TGTGCCAGCAGCTCGACAGGGGACAGCACAGATACGCAGTATTTT. Its protein is CASSSTGDSTDTQYF. The gene calls are TRBV11-2 and TRBJ2-3; 8 nucleotides line up with TRBD1. CDR1 SGHAT and CDR2 FQNNGV come from the germline V gene. This CDR3 spans 15 amino acids. Unmatched junction bases numbered 3, after V lost 4 bases and J lost 0 bases.

This chain connects TRBV10-3 to TRBJ2-1, with TRBD1 identical over 7 bases. The CDR3 contains 14 residues. Trimming at V came to 2 bases and at J to 4 bases, leaving 2 bases not matched to a gene. Germline V lookup: CDR1 ENHRY, CDR2 SYGVKD. The CDR3 DNA sequence: TGTGCCATCAGTGAGGGACAGGCTTACAATGAGCAGTTCTTC. This translates into CAISEGQAYNEQFF.

The genes are TRBV6-5 and TRBJ2-5; the D gene is possibly TRBD2 (5 bases). Per the germline V gene, CDR1 is MNHEY and CDR2 is SVGAGI. Deletions cut 10 bases from V and 4 bases from J, with 16 bases between. The CDR3 runs 13 residues. CDR3 in DNA: TGTGCCATCAGGCGGGCCCGAGGAGAGACCCAGTACTTC. This translates into CAIRRARGETQYF.

A single count supports this clone. The rearrangement uses TRBV24-1 and TRBJ2-3; 10 positions match TRBD2. Germline loops: CDR1 KGHDR, CDR2 SFDVKD. Unmatched junction bases numbered 5, after V lost 5 bases and J lost 4 bases. This CDR3 contains 15 residues. DNA for the CDR3: TGTGCCACCAGTGGAAGCGGGAGGGACCCAGATACGCAGTATTTT. Translated, it gives CATSGSGRDPDTQYF.

The gene calls are TRBV29-1 and TRBJ2-7; D remains unclear. CDR3 length: 11 amino acids. Germline loops: CDR1 SQVTM, CDR2 ANQGSEA. The ends were cut back, 5 bases at V and 2 bases at J, with 7 bases in the middle. CDR3 in amino acids: CSVLYTYEQYF. The CDR3 bases are TGCAGCGTTTTATATACCTACGAGCAGTACTTC.

This chain uses TRBV12-3 or TRBV12-4 with TRBJ2-7; possible D gene TRBD2, 5 bases. CDR3 length equals 13 residues. The V end was cut by 3 bases, the J end by 2 bases, with 8 bases between. The CDR3 reads CASSFDYTYEQYF. The CDR3 nucleotides read TGTGCCAGCAGTTTTGACTACACCTACGAGCAGTACTTC.

CDR3: CASSSTGGQGYNEQFF. For the CDR3, the DNA is TGTGCCAGCAGTTCGACAGGGGGCCAGGGTTACAATGAGCAGTTCTTC. The chain uses TRBV28 and TRBJ2-1; 10 positions match TRBD1. Germline CDR1 MDHEN, CDR2 SYDVKM. This CDR3 contains 16 residues. J lost 4 bases, V lost 4 bases, and 7 bases had no gene match.

The chain recombines TRBV29-1 with TRBJ2-7, with TRBD2 matching over 10 bases. The CDR3 is 14 amino acids. Trimming took 7 bases from V and 0 from J; bases not matched to a gene: 6. Germline CDR1 reads SQVTM; CDR2 reads ANQGSEA. The CDR3 nucleotides are TGCAGCGCCCAAAGCGGGAGGGGCTCCTACGAGCAGTACTTC. Encoded protein: CSAQSGRGSYEQYF.

This rearrangement joins TRBV5-1 to TRBJ2-3; tentatively, D is TRBD2 (6 bases). Germline lookup yields CDR1 SGHRS and CDR2 YFSETQ. Trimming shortened V by 6 bases and J by 2 bases, and 16 bases separated the two germline ends. The CDR3 loop spans 15 amino acids. The CDR3 bases are TGCGCCAGCACCCCGGACGGGGGTTACACAGATACGCAGTATTTT. Encoded protein: CASTPDGGYTDTQYF.

DNA of the CDR3: TGTGCCAGCAGAGCGGGAGCGGCCTCCTACAATGAGCAGTTCTTC. Its translation is CASRAGAASYNEQFF. The chain links TRBV7-9 to TRBJ2-1; 8 bases line up with TRBD2. The CDR3 is made up of 15 amino acids. In germline, CDR1 is SEHNR, CDR2 FQNEAQ (reference sequence). The J segment lost 0 bases and the V segment lost 6 bases, leaving 4 bases of the junction unmatched.

The rearrangement joins TRBV9 to TRBJ1-1; 8 positions agree with TRBD1. Trimming took 2 bases from V and 0 from J; bases not matched to a gene: 3. From germline, CDR1 is SGDLS and CDR2 YYNGEE. The CDR3 spans 15 residues. The CDR3 sequence is CASSVGQGLNTEAFF. As DNA, the CDR3 is TGTGCCAGCAGCGTCGGACAGGGCCTGAACACTGAAGCTTTCTTT.

J is TRBJ2-2 and V is TRBV10-3; 8 bases agree with TRBD2. Germline V gene data show CDR1 as ENHRY and CDR2 as SYGVKD. This CDR3 spans 16 amino acids. The ends lost 2 bases at V and 0 bases at J; junction bases unmatched: 2. CDR3: CAISENSGANTGELFF. CDR3 nucleotide sequence: TGTGCCATCAGTGAGAATAGCGGGGCGAACACCGGGGAGCTGTTTTTT.

The count of this clone is one. The chain combines TRBV5-1 with TRBJ1-2, with 10 bases that match TRBD1. CDR1 is SGHRS and CDR2 is YFSETQ in the germline V gene. The CDR3 runs to 14 residues. Germline trimming cut 5 bases from V and 4 bases from J; bases unmatched to any gene: 5. CDR3 in DNA: TGCGCCAGCAGTCGGGGACAGGGGACCTATGGCTACACCTTC. Translation: CASSRGQGTYGYTF.

J is TRBJ1-3 and V is TRBV28; 9 nucleotides agree with TRBD1. This CDR3 has 14 amino acids. V was clipped by 6 bases and J by 7 bases; unmatched bases: 7. The V gene's germline CDR1 is MDHEN and CDR2 SYDVKM. The CDR3 nucleotides read TGTGCCAGCAGCGGGACAGGGAGTTGGAACACCATATATTTT. Amino acid sequence: CASSGTGSWNTIYF.

The genes are TRBV5-1 and TRBJ2-5; 12 nucleotides line up with TRBD2. Germline V CDR1 and CDR2: SGHRS, YFSETQ. The CDR3 spans 16 residues. Trimming took 3 bases from V and 2 from J; bases not matched to a gene: 5. The CDR3 DNA follows: TGCGCCAGCAGCTGGACTAGCGGGATCGGGCAAGAGACCCAGTACTTC. Translating it yields CASSWTSGIGQETQYF.

The V gene is TRBV2, the J gene TRBJ1-1; 7 nucleotides line up with TRBD1. The germline gives CDR1 SNHLY, CDR2 FYNNEI. The CDR3 covers 13 residues. J gave up 7 bases and V 6 bases, and 8 bases lay outside the gene matches. CDR3 residues: CASSPGRGREAFF. CDR3 DNA sequence: TGTGCCAGCAGCCCCGGGAGGGGGCGTGAAGCTTTCTTT. Full variable domain (missing parts from reference TRBV2 and TRBJ1-1): EPEVTQTPSHQVTQMGQEVILRCVPISNHLYFYWYRQILGQKVEFLVSFYNNEISEKSEIFDDQFSVERPDGSNFTLKIRSTKLEDSAMYFCASSPGRGREAFFGQGTRLTVV.

The chain carries TRBV28 and TRBJ1-4; D might be TRBD1 (6 bases). Germline V gene lookup returns CDR1 MDHEN and CDR2 SYDVKM. V gave up 3 bases and J gave up 5 bases, with 10 bases separating them. The CDR3 runs to 14 residues. The CDR3 loop is CASSFGTSNEKLFF. The CDR3 DNA sequence: TGTGCCAGCAGTTTCGGGACATCAAATGAAAAACTGTTTTTT.

This clone was picked up one time. The chain joins TRBV7-9 to TRBJ2-7; the D gene is possibly TRBD1 (5 bases). The V gene lost 4 bases and the J gene lost 4 bases, with 14 bases spanning the gap. This CDR3 has 14 amino acids. CDR1 and CDR2 from the germline V gene are SEHNR and FQNEAQ (reference sequence). The DNA for the CDR3 is TGTGCCAGCAGCTCTGACAGTCAGGATTACGAGCAGTACTTC. This gives the protein CASSSDSQDYEQYF.